In this sample, the clone carrying this T cell receptor (beta chain) turned up once. Its antigen is as yet unknown. This sample was taken from a study of PD-1 blockade in classical Hodgkin lymphoma. Study observations and caveats: Newly diagnosed patients had diversity similar to the baseline diversity of complete responders. The authors have not defined what causes the repertoire differences, possibly disease activity or prior therapy.

Here immunoSEQ multiplex PCR was the method, and the copy in TCRdb shows in-frame clones only, minus some. This table has about 30,000 clones, roughly 88% appearing once. All patients experienced relapse after autologous stem cell transplantation, and brentuximab vedotin exposure was variable. By magnetic negative selection, CD8+ T cells were isolated from the thawed PBMCs. This CDR3 region has 14 residues. The germline V and J ends were trimmed by 2 bases and 0 bases, with 6 bases remaining between them. The V gene's germline CDR1 is MDHEN and CDR2 SYDVKM. This receptor was obtained from a human donor with classical Hodgkin lymphoma. Material: CD8+ T cells from blood, obtained at baseline. The rearrangement uses TRBV28 and TRBJ2-3; D might be TRBD2 (6 bases). For the CDR3, the DNA is TGTGCCAGCAGTTTAGCGGGGAGCACAGATACGCAGTATTTT. Amino acids: CASSLAGSTDTQYF.